The rows below give T cell receptor beta chains drawn from one sample of a study of T cells in Graves' hyperthyroidism and ophthalmopathy. TCRdb recomputed calls from the multiplex PCR reads with MiXCR, one row per CDR3 protein. The profile shows 650,000 to 750,000 distinct CDR3 sequences, 14% of them singletons. The sequencing input was blood. The origin of the receptors is a woman between 18 and 29 years old with Graves' hyperthyroidism. Both conserved end residues are part of each CDR3.

>TRBV4-1|TRBJ2-7
CASSQVVLVRLHEQYF
>TRBV10-3|TRBJ2-7
CAIKSPGRTPDEQYF
>TRBV20-1|TRBJ2-5
CSAEGTSGRYDRDQYF
>TRBV2|TRBJ2-1
CASSEFLTGRGVENEQFF
>TRBV6-1|TRBJ2-3
CASRIPRADTQYF
>TRBV6-5|TRBJ2-7
CASSYPSRNSYEQYF
>TRBV7-2|TRBJ2-7
CASSLRSGQKYEQYF
>TRBV27|TRBJ2-7
CASRQVGSSYEQYF
>TRBV12-3/TRBV12-4|TRBJ1-4
CASSLGFKDEKLFF
>TRBV29-1|TRBJ1-1
CSVGTRQGPTEAFF
>TRBV4-2|TRBJ2-7
CASSQGEGPSYEQYF
>TRBV11-3|TRBJ1-5
CASSPGQGTDQPQHF
>TRBV5-1|TRBJ2-3
CASSLEGLQGDTQYF
>TRBV7-2|TRBJ1-5
CASSLGGGGNQPQHF
>TRBV11-2|TRBJ1-5
CASSLHRAEQPQHF
>TRBV24-1|TRBJ2-1
CATSVQGGYNEQFF
>TRBV12-3/TRBV12-4|TRBJ2-5
CASSLARLPGVGGETQYF
>TRBV6-1|TRBJ1-1
CASLRTIEAFF
>TRBV10-1|TRBJ2-6
CGGLVSSGANVLTF
>TRBV27|TRBJ1-5
CASTSGNQPQHF
>TRBV11-3|TRBJ1-1
CASLPPQNTEAFF
>TRBV6-1|TRBJ2-6
CASSQFSGANVLTF
>TRBV6-1|TRBJ2-2
CASSEIGRKNTGELFF
>TRBV6-1|TRBJ2-7
CASSEEVRGYEQYF
>TRBV12-3/TRBV12-4|TRBJ1-6
CASSQQVPNSPLHF
>TRBV5-1|TRBJ2-5
CASSLARLAGEETQYF